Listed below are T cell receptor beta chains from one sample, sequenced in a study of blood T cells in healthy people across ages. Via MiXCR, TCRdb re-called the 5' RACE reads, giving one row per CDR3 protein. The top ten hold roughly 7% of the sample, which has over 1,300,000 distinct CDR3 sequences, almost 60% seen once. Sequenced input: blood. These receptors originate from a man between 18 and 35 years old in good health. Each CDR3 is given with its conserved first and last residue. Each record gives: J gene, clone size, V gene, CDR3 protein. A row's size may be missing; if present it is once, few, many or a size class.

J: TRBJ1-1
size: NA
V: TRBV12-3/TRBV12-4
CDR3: CASMGRDGYPNTEAFF

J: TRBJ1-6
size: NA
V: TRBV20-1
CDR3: CSARIGNTPLHF

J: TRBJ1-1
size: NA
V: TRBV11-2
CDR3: CASSAGTGYTEAFF

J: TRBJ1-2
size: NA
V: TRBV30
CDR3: CAWSTASPWGYTF

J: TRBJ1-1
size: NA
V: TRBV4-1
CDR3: CASSQDPPEAFF

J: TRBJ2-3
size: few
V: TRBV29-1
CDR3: CSALLSGRTDTQYF

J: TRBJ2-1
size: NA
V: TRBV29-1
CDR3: CSAPVEVGNEQFF

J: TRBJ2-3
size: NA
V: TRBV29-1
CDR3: CSVVETLGTSTDTQYF

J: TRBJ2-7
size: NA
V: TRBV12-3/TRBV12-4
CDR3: CASSIQIYYEQYF

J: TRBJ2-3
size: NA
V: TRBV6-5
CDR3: CASSCGTPDTQYF

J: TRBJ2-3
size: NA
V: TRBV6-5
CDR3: CASSDQVSDTQYF

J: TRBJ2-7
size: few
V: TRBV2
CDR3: CALTGTDYEQYF

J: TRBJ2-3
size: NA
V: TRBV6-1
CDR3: CASSELGGRDTQYF

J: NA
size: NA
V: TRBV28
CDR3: CASMGGNPNIQYF